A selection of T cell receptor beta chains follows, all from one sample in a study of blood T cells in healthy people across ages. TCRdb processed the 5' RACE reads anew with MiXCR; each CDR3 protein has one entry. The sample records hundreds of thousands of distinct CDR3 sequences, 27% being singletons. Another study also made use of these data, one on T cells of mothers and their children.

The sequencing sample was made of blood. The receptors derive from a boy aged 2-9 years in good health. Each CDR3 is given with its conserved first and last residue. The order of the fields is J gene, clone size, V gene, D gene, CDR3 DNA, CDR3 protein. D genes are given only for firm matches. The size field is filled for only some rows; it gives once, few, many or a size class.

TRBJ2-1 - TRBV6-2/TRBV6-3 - TGTGCCAGCAGTCAGTTGGGTAATGAGCAGTTCTTC CASSQLGNEQFF
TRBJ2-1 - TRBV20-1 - TGCAGTGCTCCGTCGGGCAGAGGCCTCAATGAGCAGTTCTTC CSAPSGRGLNEQFF
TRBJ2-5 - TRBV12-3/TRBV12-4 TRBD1 TGTGCCAGTCGACAGGGGCCAAAAGAGACCCAGTACTTC CASRQGPKETQYF
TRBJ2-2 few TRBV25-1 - TGTGCCAGCAGGGCCGGGGCGGGTGAGGGAGAGCTGTTTTTT CASRAGAGEGELFF
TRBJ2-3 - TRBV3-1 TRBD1 TGTGCCAGCAGCCCACAGGGGCCGAGCACAGATACGCAGTATTTT CASSPQGPSTDTQYF
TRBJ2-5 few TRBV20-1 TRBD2 TGCAGTGCTTTCCTAGCGGGGGATACGGTGGAGCAGTACTTC CSAFLAGDTVEQYF
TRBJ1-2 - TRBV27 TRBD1 TGTGCCAGCAGTTTATCGCACAGGGACAGGGAAGGCTACACCTTC CASSLSHRDREGYTF
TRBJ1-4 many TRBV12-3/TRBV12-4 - TGTGCCAGCAGCTTGAACTCTGGGGCTAATGAAAAACTGTTTTTT CASSLNSGANEKLFF
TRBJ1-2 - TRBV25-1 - TGTGCCAGCAGTGGCAAGGTGGTGGGTGGCTACACCTTC CASSGKVVGGYTF
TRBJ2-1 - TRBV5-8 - TGTGCCAGCAGCGTTACAGGTTCCCTGGGGGGTGAGCAGTTCTTC CASSVTGSLGGEQFF
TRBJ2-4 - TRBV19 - TGTGCCAGTAGTATTGAGGGGTACGCCAAAAACATTCAGTACTTC CASSIEGYAKNIQYF
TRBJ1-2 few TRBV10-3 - TGTGCCATCAGTGAGCAACGGGGGGTCGCGGCCTATGGCTACACCTTC CAISEQRGVAAYGYTF
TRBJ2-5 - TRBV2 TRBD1 TGTGCCAGCCTCACCCGGCGGACAGGGGAACAAGAGACCCAGTACTTC CASLTRRTGEQETQYF
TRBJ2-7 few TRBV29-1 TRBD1 TGCAGCGTTGGGCCCCTCAGACAGGGCCCCTTCTCCTACGAGCAGTACTTC CSVGPLRQGPFSYEQYF
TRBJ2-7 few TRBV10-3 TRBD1 TGTGCCATCAGTCCTACCCGGGACAGGGAGTCCGAGCAGTACTTC CAISPTRDRESEQYF
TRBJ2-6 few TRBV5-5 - TGTGCCAGCAGCTTGGATAGCACAGACTCTGGGGCCAACGTCCTGACTTTC CASSLDSTDSGANVLTF
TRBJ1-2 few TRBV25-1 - TGTGCCAGCAGTGAATATTTGGGCTATGGCTACACCTTC CASSEYLGYGYTF
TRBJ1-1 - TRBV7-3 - TGTGCCAGCAGCTCGAGTACGTTCGCAGATGAAGCTTTCTTT CASSSSTFADEAFF
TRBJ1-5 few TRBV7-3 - TGTGCCAGCAGCTTAAGTGAAGTCTTTAGCAATCAGCCCCAGCATTTT CASSLSEVFSNQPQHF
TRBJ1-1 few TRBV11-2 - TGTGCCAGCAGCTTTCAAGTTGATCGCACTGAAGCTTTCTTT CASSFQVDRTEAFF
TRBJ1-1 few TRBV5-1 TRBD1 TGCGCCAGCAATTCCGGGACAGGGGGCTTGGGTACTGAAGCTTTCTTT CASNSGTGGLGTEAFF
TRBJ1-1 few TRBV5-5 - TGTGCCGGCAGCCACTACAAAGTCGGGGAAGCTTTCTTT CAGSHYKVGEAFF
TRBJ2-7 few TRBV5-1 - TGCGCCAGCAGCTTGAGCATGGCGGCTAGCTACGGGGACGAGCAGTACTTC CASSLSMAASYGDEQYF
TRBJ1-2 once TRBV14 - TGTGCCAGCAGCACACAGGTTAACTATGGCTACACCTTC CASSTQVNYGYTF
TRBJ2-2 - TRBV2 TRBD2 TGTGCCAGCAGTGACTTCCCACTAGCGGGGAACACCGGGGAGCTGTTTTTT CASSDFPLAGNTGELFF